This T cell receptor beta chain stems from a study of blood T cells in healthy people across ages. Study information: Template switching caught about one barcoded beta molecule for each two T cells. Study findings and constraints: Older age coincided with a roughly linear decline in TCR beta diversity per million T cells.

J was trimmed by 6 bases and V by 5 bases; bases with no gene match: 5. Germline assignment: CDR1 SGHVS and CDR2 FNYEAQ. The CDR3 covers 14 residues. This clonotype was observed many times. As yet, its antigen is unknown. Sample-barcoded 5' priming and a J-beta primer mix drove a second PCR of about 7 to 12 cycles. Researchers report that a template-switch adaptor with 12 random nucleotides tagged each cDNA molecule. TCRdb reprocessed the 5' RACE reads with MiXCR, giving one entry per CDR3 protein. Here the sample spans around 1.1 million distinct CDR3 sequences, around two fifths being singletons. The rearrangement links TRBV7-6 to TRBJ1-4; 8 bases agree with TRBD1. Source material: blood. The origin of this receptor is a young man in good health. The CDR3 reads CASSPDRGDEKLFF. For the CDR3, the DNA is TGTGCCAGCAGCCCCGACAGGGGAGATGAAAAACTGTTTTTT.